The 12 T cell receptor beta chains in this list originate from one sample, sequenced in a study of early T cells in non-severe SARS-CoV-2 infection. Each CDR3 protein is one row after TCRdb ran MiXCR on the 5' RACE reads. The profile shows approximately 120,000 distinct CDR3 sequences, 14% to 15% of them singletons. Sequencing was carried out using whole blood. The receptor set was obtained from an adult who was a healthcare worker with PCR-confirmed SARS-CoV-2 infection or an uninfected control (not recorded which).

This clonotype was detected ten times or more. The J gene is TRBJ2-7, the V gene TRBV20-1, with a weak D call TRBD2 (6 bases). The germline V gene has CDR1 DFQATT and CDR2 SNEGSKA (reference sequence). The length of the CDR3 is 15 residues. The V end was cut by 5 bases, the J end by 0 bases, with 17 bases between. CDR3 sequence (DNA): TGCAGTGCTCTTGCGGCCGGGGGTAGCTCCTACGAGCAGTACTTC. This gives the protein CSALAAGGSSYEQYF.

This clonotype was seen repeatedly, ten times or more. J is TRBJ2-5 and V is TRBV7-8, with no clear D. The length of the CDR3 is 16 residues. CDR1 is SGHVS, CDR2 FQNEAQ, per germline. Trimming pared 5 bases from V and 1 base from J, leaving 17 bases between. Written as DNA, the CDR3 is TGTGCCAGCAGCATACAGACGTTCAACCCCCAAGAGACCCAGTACTTC. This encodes CASSIQTFNPQETQYF.

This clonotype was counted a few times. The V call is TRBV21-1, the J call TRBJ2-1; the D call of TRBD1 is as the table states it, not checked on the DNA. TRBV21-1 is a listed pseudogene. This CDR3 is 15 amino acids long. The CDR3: CASSKDEGDYNEQFF. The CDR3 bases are TGTGCCAGCAGCAAAGACGAAGGGGACTACAATGAGCAGTTCTTC.

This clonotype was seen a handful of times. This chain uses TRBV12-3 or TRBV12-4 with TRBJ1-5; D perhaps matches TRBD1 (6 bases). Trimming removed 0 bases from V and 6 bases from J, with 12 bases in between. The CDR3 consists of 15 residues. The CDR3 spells CASSLATEGGQPQHF. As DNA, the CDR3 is TGTGCCAGCAGTTTAGCCACGGAGGGGGGTCAGCCCCAGCATTTT.

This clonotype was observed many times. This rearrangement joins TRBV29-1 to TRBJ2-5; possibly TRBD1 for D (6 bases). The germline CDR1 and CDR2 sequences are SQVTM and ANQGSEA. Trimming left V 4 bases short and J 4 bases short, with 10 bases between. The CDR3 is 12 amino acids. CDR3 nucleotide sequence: TGCAGCGTTGGAGGGGGTTTAGAGACCCAGTACTTC. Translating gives CSVGGGLETQYF.

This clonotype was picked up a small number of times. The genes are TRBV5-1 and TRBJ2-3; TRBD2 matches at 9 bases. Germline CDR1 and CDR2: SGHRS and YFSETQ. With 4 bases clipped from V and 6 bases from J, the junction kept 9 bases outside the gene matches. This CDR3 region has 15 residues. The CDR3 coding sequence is TGCGCCAGCAGCCCCGGCGGGGGGGCTCCTGATACGCAGTATTTT. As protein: CASSPGGGAPDTQYF.

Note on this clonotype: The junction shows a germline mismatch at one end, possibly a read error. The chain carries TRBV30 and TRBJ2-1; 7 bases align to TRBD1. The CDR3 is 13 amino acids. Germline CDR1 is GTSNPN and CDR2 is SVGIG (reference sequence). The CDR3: CAWSVSGSTGLAF. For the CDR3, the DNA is TGTGCCTGGAGTGTAAGTGGTTCGACAGGGCTTGCCTTC.

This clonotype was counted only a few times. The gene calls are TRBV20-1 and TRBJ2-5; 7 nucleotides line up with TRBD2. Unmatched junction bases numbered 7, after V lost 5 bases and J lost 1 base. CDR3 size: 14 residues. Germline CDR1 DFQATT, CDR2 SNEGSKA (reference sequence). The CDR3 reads CSAVKAGSQETQYF. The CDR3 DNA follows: TGCAGTGCTGTTAAAGCGGGGAGCCAAGAGACCCAGTACTTC.

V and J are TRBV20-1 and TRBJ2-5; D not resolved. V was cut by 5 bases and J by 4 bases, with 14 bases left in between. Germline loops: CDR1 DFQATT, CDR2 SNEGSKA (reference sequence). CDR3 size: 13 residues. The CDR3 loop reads CSAHTVIGETQYF. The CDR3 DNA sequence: TGCAGTGCTCATACGGTAATAGGAGAGACCCAGTACTTC.

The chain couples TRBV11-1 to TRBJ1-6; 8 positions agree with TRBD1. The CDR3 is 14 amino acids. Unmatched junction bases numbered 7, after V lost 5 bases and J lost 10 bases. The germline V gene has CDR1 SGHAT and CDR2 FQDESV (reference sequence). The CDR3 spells CASSHGQGGSPLHF. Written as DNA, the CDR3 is TGTGCCAGCAGCCACGGACAGGGTGGCTCACCCCTCCACTTT.

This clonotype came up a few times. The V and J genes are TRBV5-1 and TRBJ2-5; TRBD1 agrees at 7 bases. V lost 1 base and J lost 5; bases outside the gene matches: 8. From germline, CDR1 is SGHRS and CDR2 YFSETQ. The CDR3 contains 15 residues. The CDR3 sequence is CASSLTGVYSETQYF. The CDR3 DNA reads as TGCGCCAGCAGCTTGACAGGGGTATACTCTGAGACCCAGTACTTC.

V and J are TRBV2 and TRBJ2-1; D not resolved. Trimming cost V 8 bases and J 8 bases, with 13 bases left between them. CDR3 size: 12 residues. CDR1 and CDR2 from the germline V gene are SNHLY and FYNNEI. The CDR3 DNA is TGTGCCAGCGTCGGACCTAGGCATGAGCAGTTCTTC. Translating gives CASVGPRHEQFF.